The source of this T cell receptor (beta chain) is a study of read filtering for tumor transcriptome and immune sequencing. About the research overall: Whole-transcriptome libraries were prepared after DNase treatment. TCR-mapped reads were about 4.05 to 11 million with IR-seq versus roughly 85 to 1,400 with RNA-seq.

The CDR3 runs to 16 residues. Trimming stripped 1 base from V and 4 bases from J, with 16 bases between. The germline V gene encodes CDR1 MGHRA and CDR2 YSYEKL. Study results and caveats: About 81.9% of IR-seq clonotypes had one read, totaling about 3.5% of reads; RNA-seq: about 70% and 40%.

This library used around 0.4 ug RNA and molecular barcoded adaptors spanning alpha/delta and beta/gamma chains. Each CDR3 protein is one row after TCRdb ran MiXCR on the reads. This repertoire shows about 62,000 distinct CDR3 sequences, roughly a fifth found once; its top ten account for around 9.9%. This clonotype was found many times. Its antigen is still unknown. This clonotype was sampled from a donor over 35 with multiple myeloma. J is TRBJ2-5 and V is TRBV4-1; D tentatively reads TRBD1 or TRBD2 (5 bases each). Source material: a population of CD138-negative cells sorted from bone marrow. DNA for the CDR3: TGCGCCAGCAGCCAAGTTACGGGGCTAAGTGGAGAGACCCAGTACTTC. Encoded protein: CASSQVTGLSGETQYF.